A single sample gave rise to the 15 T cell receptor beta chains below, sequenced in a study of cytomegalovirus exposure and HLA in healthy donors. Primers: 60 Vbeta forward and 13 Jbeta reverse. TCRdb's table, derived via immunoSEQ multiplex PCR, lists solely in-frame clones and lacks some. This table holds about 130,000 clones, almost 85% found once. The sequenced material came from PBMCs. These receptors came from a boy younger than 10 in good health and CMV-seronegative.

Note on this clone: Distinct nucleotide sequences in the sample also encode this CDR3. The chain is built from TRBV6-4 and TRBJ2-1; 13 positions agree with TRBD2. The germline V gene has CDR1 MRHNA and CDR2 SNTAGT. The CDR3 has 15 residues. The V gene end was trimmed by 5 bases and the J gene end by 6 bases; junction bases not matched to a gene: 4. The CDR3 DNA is TGTGCCAGCAGTCCCACTAGCGGGGGGGCCAATGAGCAGTTCTTC. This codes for CASSPTSGGANEQFF.

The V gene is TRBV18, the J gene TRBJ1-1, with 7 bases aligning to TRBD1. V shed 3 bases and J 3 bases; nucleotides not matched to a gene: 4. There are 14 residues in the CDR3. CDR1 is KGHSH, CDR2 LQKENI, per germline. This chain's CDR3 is CASSPAQGDTEAFF. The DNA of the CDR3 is TGTGCCAGCTCACCCGCCCAGGGGGACACTGAAGCTTTCTTT.

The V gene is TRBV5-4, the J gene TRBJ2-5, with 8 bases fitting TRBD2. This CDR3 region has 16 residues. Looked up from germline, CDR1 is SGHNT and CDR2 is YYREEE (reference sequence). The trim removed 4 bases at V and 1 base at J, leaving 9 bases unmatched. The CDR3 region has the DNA TGTGCCAGCAGCCCCCGGGGGGGGGTCGGCCAAGAGACCCAGTACTTC. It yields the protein CASSPRGGVGQETQYF.

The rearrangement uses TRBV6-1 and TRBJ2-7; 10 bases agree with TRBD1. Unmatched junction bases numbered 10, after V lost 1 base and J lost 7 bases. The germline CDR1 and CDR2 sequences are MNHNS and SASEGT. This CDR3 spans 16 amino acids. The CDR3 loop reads CASSEEEGTGDEEQYV. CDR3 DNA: TGTGCCAGCAGTGAAGAAGAGGGGACAGGGGATGAGGAGCAGTACGTC.

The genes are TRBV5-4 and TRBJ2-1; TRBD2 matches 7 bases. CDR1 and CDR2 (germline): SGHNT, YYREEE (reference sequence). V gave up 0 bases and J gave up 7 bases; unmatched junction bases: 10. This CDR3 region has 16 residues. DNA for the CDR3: TGTGCCAGCAGCTTGGGAGTGGTACTAGCGCTGAATGAGCAGTTCTTC. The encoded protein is CASSLGVVLALNEQFF.

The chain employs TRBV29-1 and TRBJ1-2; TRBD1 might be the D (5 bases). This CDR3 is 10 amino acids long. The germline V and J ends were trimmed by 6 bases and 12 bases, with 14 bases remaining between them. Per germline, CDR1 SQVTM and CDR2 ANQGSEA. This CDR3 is CSVAKAGHTF. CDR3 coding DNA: TGCAGCGTGGCCAAGGCAGGGCACACCTTC.

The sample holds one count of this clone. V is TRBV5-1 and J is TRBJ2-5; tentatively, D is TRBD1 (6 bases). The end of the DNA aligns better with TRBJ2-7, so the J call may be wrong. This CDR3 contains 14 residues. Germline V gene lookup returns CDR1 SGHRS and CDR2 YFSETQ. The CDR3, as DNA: TGCGCCAGCAGCCTGGCAGGGGCTACCTACGAGCAGTACTTC. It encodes CASSLAGATYEQYF.

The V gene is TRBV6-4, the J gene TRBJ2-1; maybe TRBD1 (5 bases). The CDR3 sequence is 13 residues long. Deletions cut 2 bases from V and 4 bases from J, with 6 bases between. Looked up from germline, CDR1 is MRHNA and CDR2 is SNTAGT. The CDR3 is CASSDRGYNEQFF. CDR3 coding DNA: TGTGCCAGCAGTGACAGGGGTTACAATGAGCAGTTCTTC.

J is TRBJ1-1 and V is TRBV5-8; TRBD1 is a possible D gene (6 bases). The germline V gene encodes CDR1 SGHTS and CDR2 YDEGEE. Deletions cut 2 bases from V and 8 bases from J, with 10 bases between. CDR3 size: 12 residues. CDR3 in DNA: TGTGCCAGCAGCTTAGACAGGCTCGAAGCTTTCTTT. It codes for CASSLDRLEAFF. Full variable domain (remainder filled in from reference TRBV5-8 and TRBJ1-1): EAGVTQSPTHLIKTRGQQATLRCSPISGHTSVYWYQQALGLGLQFLLWYDEGEERNRGNFPPRFSGRQFPNYSSELNVNALELEDSALYLCASSLDRLEAFFGQGTRLTVV.

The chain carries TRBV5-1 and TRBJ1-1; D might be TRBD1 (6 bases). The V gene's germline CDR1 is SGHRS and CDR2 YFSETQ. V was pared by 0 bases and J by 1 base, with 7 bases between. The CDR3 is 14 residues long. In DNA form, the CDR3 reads TGCGCCAGCAGCTTGGACAGGGCGAACACTGAAGCTTTCTTT. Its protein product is CASSLDRANTEAFF. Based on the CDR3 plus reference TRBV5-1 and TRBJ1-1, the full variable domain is KAGVTQTPRYLIKTRGQQVTLSCSPISGHRSVSWYQQTPGQGLQFLFEYFSETQRNKGNFPGRFSGRQFSNSRSEMNVSTLELGDSALYLCASSLDRANTEAFFGQGTRLTVV.

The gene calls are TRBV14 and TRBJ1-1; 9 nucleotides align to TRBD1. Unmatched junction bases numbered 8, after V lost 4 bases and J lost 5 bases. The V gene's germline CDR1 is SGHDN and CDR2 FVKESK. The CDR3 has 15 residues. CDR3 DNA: TGTGCCAGCAGCCCTACAGGGGGCAGGGAGACTGAAGCTTTCTTT. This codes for CASSPTGGRETEAFF.

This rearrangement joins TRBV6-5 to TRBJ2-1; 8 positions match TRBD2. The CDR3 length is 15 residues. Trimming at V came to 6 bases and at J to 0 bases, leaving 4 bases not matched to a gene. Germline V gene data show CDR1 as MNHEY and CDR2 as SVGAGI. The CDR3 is CASRTSGGSYNEQFF. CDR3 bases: TGTGCCAGCAGAACAAGCGGGGGCTCCTACAATGAGCAGTTCTTC.

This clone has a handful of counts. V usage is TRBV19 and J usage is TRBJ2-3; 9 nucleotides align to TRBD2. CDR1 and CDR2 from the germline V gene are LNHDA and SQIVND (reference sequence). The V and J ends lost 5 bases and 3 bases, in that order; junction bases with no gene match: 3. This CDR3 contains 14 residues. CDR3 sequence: CASSGGRETDTQYF. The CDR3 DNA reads TGTGCCAGTAGTGGCGGGAGGGAGACAGATACGCAGTATTTT.

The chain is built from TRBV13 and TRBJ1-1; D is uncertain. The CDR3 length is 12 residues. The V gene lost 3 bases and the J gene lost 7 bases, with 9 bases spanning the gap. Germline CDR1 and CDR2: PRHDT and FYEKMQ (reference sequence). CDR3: CASSLLGSEAFF. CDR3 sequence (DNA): TGTGCCAGCAGCTTGCTGGGGAGTGAAGCTTTCTTT.

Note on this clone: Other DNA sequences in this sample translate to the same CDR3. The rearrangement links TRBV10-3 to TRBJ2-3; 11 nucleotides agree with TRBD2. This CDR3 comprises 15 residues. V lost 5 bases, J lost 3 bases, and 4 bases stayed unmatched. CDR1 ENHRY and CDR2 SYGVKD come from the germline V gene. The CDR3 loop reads CAISPGLAVTDTQYF. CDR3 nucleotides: TGTGCCATCAGTCCGGGACTAGCGGTTACAGATACGCAGTATTTT.